This T cell receptor (beta chain) derives from a study of blood T cell repertoires in COVID-19. Study overall: Collection of acute and convalescent COVID-19 samples took place in the United States, Italy and Spain.

This CDR3 region has 15 residues. The V and J ends lost 0 bases and 5 bases, in that order; junction bases with no gene match: 0. Germline V gene data show CDR1 as SGHTA and CDR2 as FQGTGA. In the authors' workflow: Reference gene primer amplification gave nucleated cell count estimates. TCRdb's table, derived via immunoSEQ multiplex PCR, lists solely in-frame clones and lacks some. V and J calls and clone size are those listed in that table; D and trimming were worked out from the DNA. This table has over 150,000 clones, approximately 84% appearing once. Sequencing was done on a sample of peripheral blood. The sequence was obtained from a man aged 40-55 years with acute or convalescent COVID-19. The genes are TRBV7-3 and TRBJ2-1; 11 positions match TRBD2. The CDR3: CASSLTSGGDNEQFF. The CDR3 DNA sequence: TGTGCCAGCAGCTTAACTAGCGGGGGGGACAATGAGCAGTTCTTC.